Below are 3 T cell receptor beta chains sequenced from a single sample in a study of T cell responses to AZD1222 COVID-19 vaccine. Assay used: immunoSEQ multiplex PCR; TCRdb lists only in-frame clones, some missing. Of 140,000 to 150,000 clones in the sample, around nine tenths are singletons; the top ten hold roughly 5.5%. Here the sequenced sample was peripheral blood, taken on day 0 of AZD1222 vaccination. The receptors were sampled from an adult in good health.

This clone was seen a handful of times. The V gene is TRBV6-5, the J gene TRBJ1-6, with TRBD1 identical over 7 bases. The germline V gene has CDR1 MNHEY and CDR2 SVGAGI. The junction had 6 bases not matched to a gene; V was cut back by 6 bases and J by 7 bases. The CDR3 sequence is 14 residues long. The CDR3 nucleotides read TGTGCCAGCAGCCCCGGGACAGAAAATTCACCCCTCCACTTT. This encodes CASSPGTENSPLHF.

This clone was detected once. This chain links TRBV19 with TRBJ2-3; maybe TRBD2 (5 bases). CDR1 and CDR2 (germline): LNHDA, SQIVND (reference sequence). Trimming removed 5 bases from V and 6 bases from J, with 9 bases in between. This CDR3 is built from 12 residues. The CDR3 coding sequence is TGTGCCAGTAGTTCCCAGCGGGATACGCAGTATTTT. Its translation: CASSSQRDTQYF. The entire variable domain, with the rest obtained from reference TRBV19 and TRBJ2-3, is as follows: DGGITQSPKYLFRKEGQNVTLSCEQNLNHDAMYWYRQDPGQGLRLIYYSQIVNDFQKGDIAEGYSVSREKKESFPLTVTSAQKNPTAFYLCASSSQRDTQYFGPGTRLTVL.

The chain links TRBV6-7 to TRBJ1-3, with 7 nucleotides matching TRBD1. TRBV6-7 is annotated as an ORF whose role is uncertain. Trimming cost V 2 bases and J 7 bases; bases outside gene matches: 17. This CDR3 has 18 amino acids. Here the CDR3 reads CASSYSATQGSRHNTIYF. The CDR3 DNA reads TGTGCCAGCAGTTACAGCGCTACACAGGGGTCTCGGCATAACACCATATATTTT.